The 16 T cell receptor beta chains below were found in one sample sequenced in a study of blood T cell repertoires in COVID-19. The method was immunoSEQ multiplex PCR; TCRdb's version includes in-frame clones alone and lacks a portion of them. Of roughly 30,000 clones in the sample, roughly 87% are singletons; the top ten hold under 30%. What was sequenced was peripheral blood. The receptors come from an elderly man with acute or convalescent COVID-19.

To note about this clone: Within the sample, other DNA sequences also encode this same CDR3. The chain recombines TRBV3-1 (or the pseudogene TRBV3-2) with TRBJ2-7, with D possibly TRBD1 on 5 matching bases. Per the germline V gene, CDR1 is LGHDT and CDR2 is YNNKEL (reference sequence). Trimming cost V 4 bases and J 3 bases, with 10 bases left between them. This CDR3 spans 13 amino acids. CDR3 sequence (DNA): TGTGCCAGCAGCCCAAGGCAGGGCTACGAGCAGTACTTC. Translated: CASSPRQGYEQYF.

The gene calls are TRBV19 and TRBJ2-2, with 9 bases identical to TRBD1. V shed 10 bases and J 7 bases; nucleotides not matched to a gene: 13. CDR3 length equals 15 residues. Germline CDR1 LNHDA, CDR2 SQIVND (reference sequence). The chain's CDR3 is CATSGGTGHGGELFF. DNA for the CDR3: TGTGCCACCTCTGGCGGGACAGGGCATGGCGGGGAGCTGTTTTTT.

V and J are TRBV7-9 and TRBJ1-4; no clear D gene. This CDR3 has 15 amino acids. V lost 2 bases and J lost 5, with 12 bases in between. Germline V gene data show CDR1 as SEHNR and CDR2 as FQNEAQ (reference sequence). CDR3 coding DNA: TGTGCCAGCAGCTTACCAGGAGGGCAGAATGAAAAACTGTTTTTT. Its protein is CASSLPGGQNEKLFF. The variable domain in full, completed from reference TRBV7-9 and TRBJ1-4, reads DTGVSQNPRHKITKRGQNVTFRCDPISEHNRLYWYRQTLGQGPEFLTYFQNEAQLEKSRLLSDRFSAERPKGSFSTLEIQRTEQGDSAMYLCASSLPGGQNEKLFFGSGTQLSVL.

This sequence joins TRBV2 and TRBJ2-5; 8 bases match TRBD2. The CDR3 spans 16 residues. The trim removed 5 bases at V and 2 bases at J, leaving 10 bases unmatched. The V gene's germline CDR1 is SNHLY and CDR2 FYNNEI. The CDR3 spells CASSPRASGQQETQYF. CDR3 nucleotides: TGTGCCAGCAGTCCCCGTGCTAGCGGGCAGCAAGAGACCCAGTACTTC.

This clone was detected only a few times. V is TRBV5-1 and J is TRBJ2-5, with 10 nucleotides matching TRBD1. The CDR3 is made up of 15 amino acids. Per the germline V gene, CDR1 is SGHRS and CDR2 is YFSETQ. Trimming took 4 bases from V and 4 from J; bases not matched to a gene: 7. The DNA of the CDR3 is TGCGCCAGCAGCCCGGCCGGGACAGGGGTAGAGACCCAGTACTTC. Amino acids: CASSPAGTGVETQYF.

The V and J genes are TRBV29-1 and TRBJ1-3; tentative D call: TRBD1 (6 bases). The CDR3 is 14 amino acids. Germline lookup yields CDR1 SQVTM and CDR2 ANQGSEA. With 6 bases removed from V and 2 bases from J, the gap between germline ends came to 14 bases. The CDR3 sequence: CSVQGSQAGNTIYF. CDR3 sequence (DNA): TGCAGCGTCCAGGGGAGTCAAGCTGGAAACACCATATATTTT. Drawing the rest from reference TRBV29-1 and TRBJ1-3, the complete variable domain is SAVISQKPSRDICQRGTSLTIQCQVDSQVTMMFWYRQQPGQSLTLIATANQGSEATYESGFVIDKFPISRPNLTFSTLTVSNMSPEDSSIYLCSVQGSQAGNTIYFGEGSWLTVV.

This chain uses TRBV18 with TRBJ2-1; TRBD2 matches 11 bases. Germline loops: CDR1 KGHSH, CDR2 LQKENI. The CDR3 is made up of 16 amino acids. Trimming at V came to 3 bases and at J to 5 bases, leaving 6 bases not matched to a gene. CDR3 in DNA: TGTGCCAGCTCACCTCGGGGACTAGCGGTAGACAATGAGCAGTTCTTC. Its translation: CASSPRGLAVDNEQFF.

The gene calls are TRBV5-1 and TRBJ1-1; possible D gene TRBD1, 5 bases. V was cut by 5 bases and J by 2 bases, with 13 bases left in between. CDR3 size: 14 residues. In germline, CDR1 is SGHRS, CDR2 YFSETQ. The CDR3 coding sequence is TGCGCCAGCAGACGGAATACAGGTAACACTGAAGCTTTCTTT. It specifies CASRRNTGNTEAFF.

The table lists this clone with a few counts. The chain recombines TRBV5-1 with TRBJ2-1; 9 positions match TRBD2. CDR1 is SGHRS and CDR2 is YFSETQ in the germline V gene. There are 14 residues in the CDR3. The junction had 2 bases not matched to a gene; V was cut back by 0 bases and J by 7 bases. CDR3 protein: CASSLGLAGNEQFF. Written as DNA, the CDR3 is TGCGCCAGCAGCTTGGGGCTAGCGGGGAATGAGCAGTTCTTC.

The V and J genes are TRBV28 and TRBJ2-5, with 7 nucleotides matching TRBD1. This CDR3 has 13 amino acids. CDR1 is MDHEN and CDR2 is SYDVKM in the germline V gene. The junction had 7 bases not matched to a gene; V was cut back by 8 bases and J by 4 bases. CDR3 sequence (DNA): TGTGCCAGCCGCTCAGGGACAGTAGAGACCCAGTACTTC. Translated, it gives CASRSGTVETQYF.

This chain connects TRBV25-1 to TRBJ2-1, with D hard to call. The CDR3 spans 13 residues. V was cut by 2 bases and J by 7 bases, with 9 bases left in between. Germline-derived CDR1 and CDR2 are MGHDK and SYGVNS. CDR3 in DNA: TGTGCCAGCAGTGAAAGCCCGAAAAATGAGCAGTTCTTC. Protein product: CASSESPKNEQFF. Variable domain in full (rest from reference TRBV25-1 and TRBJ2-1): EADIYQTPRYLVIGTGKKITLECSQTMGHDKMYWYQQDPGMELHLIHYSYGVNSTEKGDLSSESTVSRIRTEHFPLTLESARPSHTSQYLCASSESPKNEQFFGPGTRLTVL.

This rearrangement joins TRBV30 to TRBJ2-1; maybe TRBD2 (6 bases). The CDR3 is made up of 15 amino acids. Germline V CDR1 and CDR2: GTSNPN, SVGIG (reference sequence). Trimming took off 0 bases at V and 8 bases at J, with 17 bases between the two ends. CDR3 nucleotide sequence: TGTGCCTGGAGTGTACCCGGGAGACTTCAGGATGAGCAGTTCTTC. Translation gives CAWSVPGRLQDEQFF.

V gene TRBV27 combines with J gene TRBJ1-1; no clear D gene. V gave up 2 bases and J gave up 3 bases, with 13 bases separating them. The CDR3 covers 15 residues. Germline CDR1 reads MNHEY; CDR2 reads SMNVEV (reference sequence). CDR3 sequence: CASSLGGRPYTEAFF. The CDR3 bases are TGTGCCAGCAGTTTAGGCGGGAGGCCGTACACTGAAGCTTTCTTT.

This clone was observed once. This chain joins TRBV19 and TRBJ1-6, with 7 positions matching TRBD1. CDR1 and CDR2 from the germline V gene are LNHDA and SQIVND (reference sequence). The CDR3 is made up of 16 amino acids. V lost 5 bases, J lost 6 bases, and 10 bases stayed unmatched. CDR3 nucleotide sequence: TGTGCCAGTAGTCCCTCCCCCCGGGACAGTAATTCACCCCTCCACTTT. This sequence encodes CASSPSPRDSNSPLHF.

J is TRBJ2-7 and V is TRBV11-3; 8 bases are a match to TRBD1. J was trimmed by 2 bases and V by 5 bases; bases with no gene match: 2. Germline V lookup: CDR1 SGHNT, CDR2 YENEEA. This CDR3 has 13 residues. The CDR3, as DNA: TGTGCCAGCAGCGCGGGACAGGCCTACGAGCAGTACTTC. Translated: CASSAGQAYEQYF. Based on the CDR3 plus reference TRBV11-3 and TRBJ2-7, the full variable domain is EAGVVQSPRYKIIEKKQPVAFWCNPISGHNTLYWYLQNLGQGPELLIRYENEEAVDDSQLPKDRFSAERLKGVDSTLKIQPAELGDSAVYLCASSAGQAYEQYFGPGTRLTVT.

This clone occurred once. The chain recombines TRBV2 with TRBJ2-7; 9 bases are shared with TRBD2. Germline values: CDR1 SNHLY, CDR2 FYNNEI. The CDR3 has 14 residues. Trimming took 4 bases from V and 4 from J; bases not matched to a gene: 5. Written as DNA, the CDR3 is TGTGCCAGCAGTGTTTCTAGCGGGACTTACGAGCAGTACTTC. Translating it yields CASSVSSGTYEQYF.